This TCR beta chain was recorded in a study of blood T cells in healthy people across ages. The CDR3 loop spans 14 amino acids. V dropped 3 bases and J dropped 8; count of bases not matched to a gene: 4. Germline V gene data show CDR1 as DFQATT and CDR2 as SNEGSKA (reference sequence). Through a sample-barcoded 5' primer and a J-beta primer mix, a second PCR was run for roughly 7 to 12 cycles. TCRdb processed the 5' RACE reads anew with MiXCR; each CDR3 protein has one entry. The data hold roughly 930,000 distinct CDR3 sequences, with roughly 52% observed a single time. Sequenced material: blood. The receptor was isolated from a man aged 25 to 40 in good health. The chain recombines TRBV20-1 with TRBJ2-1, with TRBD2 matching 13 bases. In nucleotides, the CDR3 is TGCAGTGCTAGCGGACTAGCGGGAGTCTATGAGCAGTTCTTC. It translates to CSASGLAGVYEQFF.